This T cell receptor (beta chain) was captured by sequencing in a study of cytomegalovirus exposure and HLA in healthy donors. Researchers ran the PCR with 60 Vbeta and 13 Jbeta primers. The authors' processing: Among the unique TCR beta chains that a later analysis counted, 70 million to 85 million in all, about 11 million were shared. Produced via immunoSEQ multiplex PCR; TCRdb's table is partial and in-frame only. Clonal size and the V and J genes are those of that table, whereas D and trimming came from the DNA. Of about 270,000 clones listed, around two thirds were seen once; the top ten hold 2% to 2.5%. For this clone: Its specificity is unknown.

Study results and limitations: Excluded: some indistinguishable V segments such as TRBV6-2 and TRBV6-3. Association of a missense DCLRE1C variant with TCR beta V- and J-gene trimming was reported in a later analysis. What a later analysis reportedly showed was that an Asian-associated ancestry cluster had fewer N-insertions than the roughly 700-donor mean.

The CDR3 is 18 amino acids. Germline V lookup: CDR1 SGDLS, CDR2 YYNGEE. Germline trimming cut 6 bases from V and 3 bases from J; bases unmatched to any gene: 14. This rearrangement joins TRBV9 to TRBJ2-1; 11 nucleotides match TRBD2. The TCR sequence derives from a female donor in good health and CMV-seronegative. What was sequenced was PBMCs. CDR3 bases: TGTGCCAGCACCACAGGGCCGATTAGCGGGGGGGGCTACAATGAGCAGTTCTTC. Its protein is CASTTGPISGGGYNEQFF.